This TCR beta chain was captured by sequencing in a study of T cells in Graves' hyperthyroidism and ophthalmopathy. V lost 0 bases to trimming and J lost 0 bases, with 6 bases between them. Germline loops: CDR1 LGHDT, CDR2 YNNKEL (reference sequence). The CDR3 extends over 14 amino acids. This clonotype was counted only a few times. What it binds is unknown. Patients with uncontrolled infections, other autoimmune diseases, pregnancy or lactation were excluded. Overall study results and limits: Clonotypes that were expanded in thyroid above 0.001 mostly appeared in blood too.

TCR beta CDR3 region amplification was performed from RNA transcripts. An initial round of RT-PCR targeting the TCR CDR3 relied on the HTBI primer set. TCRdb reprocessed the multiplex PCR reads with MiXCR, giving one entry per CDR3 protein. The top ten clones hold 3.5% to 4% of a sample with some 620,000 distinct CDR3 sequences, under 20% of them seen once. The J gene is TRBJ2-7, the V gene TRBV3-1; D is unresolved. Material for sequencing was blood. The receptor's source is a woman aged 25 to 39 with Graves' hyperthyroidism. CDR3 nucleotides: TGTGCCAGCAGCCAAGACACTCTCTCCTACGAGCAGTACTTC. Its translation is CASSQDTLSYEQYF.